A single sample gave rise to the 9 T cell receptor beta chains below, sequenced in a study of T cells in narcolepsy. Some clones are missing from TCRdb's copy, which holds only in-frame ones; the method was immunoSEQ multiplex PCR. This table has roughly 27,000 clones, more than 75% appearing once. What was sequenced was CD45RA- memory CD4+ T cells from PBMCs. These receptors all stem from a human donor with narcolepsy.

The chain links TRBV28 to TRBJ1-5, with 9 bases identical to TRBD1. Unmatched junction bases numbered 5, after V lost 2 bases and J lost 6 bases. Germline V lookup: CDR1 MDHEN, CDR2 SYDVKM. This CDR3 has 15 residues. The CDR3 loop reads CASSLRDRASQPQHF. The CDR3 nucleotides are TGTGCCAGCAGTTTACGGGACAGGGCTAGTCAGCCCCAGCATTTT.

The gene calls are TRBV6-1 and TRBJ1-2; D is possibly TRBD1 (5 bases). V lost 6 bases and J lost 0, with 14 bases in between. Germline CDR1 reads MNHNS; CDR2 reads SASEGT. This CDR3 comprises 15 residues. CDR3 coding DNA: TGTGCCAGCAGCGGACAACGAGCCTCTAACTATGGCTACACCTTC. It is translated as CASSGQRASNYGYTF.

The chain links TRBV7-9 to TRBJ1-1, with D possibly TRBD1 on 5 matching bases. Trimming took off 5 bases at V and 10 bases at J, with 17 bases between the two ends. The CDR3 has 13 residues. In germline, CDR1 is SEHNR, CDR2 FQNEAQ (reference sequence). CDR3: CASSPGTGLAAFF. CDR3 DNA: TGTGCCAGCAGCCCCGGGACCGGTCTTGCAGCTTTCTTT.

The V gene is TRBV7-9, the J gene TRBJ2-2; no clear D gene. Trimming left V 6 bases short and J 1 base short, with 12 bases between. In germline, CDR1 is SEHNR, CDR2 FQNEAQ (reference sequence). The CDR3 sequence is 15 residues long. The CDR3 region has the DNA TGTGCCAGCAGAAGATTAGGGATGAACACCGGGGAGCTGTTTTTT. It codes for CASRRLGMNTGELFF.

The rearrangement links TRBV5-1 to TRBJ1-6; no definite D call. This CDR3 region has 15 residues. Germline V CDR1 and CDR2: SGHRS, YFSETQ. V gave up 2 bases and J gave up 6 bases, with 12 bases separating them. DNA for the CDR3: TGCGCCAGCAGCTTATTCGGGGATCGTAATTCACCCCTCCACTTT. Its protein product is CASSLFGDRNSPLHF.

This clone has more than one count but fewer than ten. The chain has TRBV7-8 and TRBJ1-1, with D uncertain. This CDR3 has 14 residues. Trimming left V 6 bases short and J 0 bases short, with 11 bases between. CDR1 and CDR2 from the germline V gene are SGHVS and FQNEAQ. The CDR3 here is CASRAGYLNTEAFF. The CDR3 DNA reads as TGTGCCAGCAGGGCTGGCTATTTGAACACTGAAGCTTTCTTT.

This chain connects TRBV28 to TRBJ1-6, with 9 bases lining up with TRBD1. Germline CDR1 is MDHEN and CDR2 is SYDVKM. The CDR3 covers 14 residues. J was trimmed by 8 bases and V by 9 bases; bases with no gene match: 8. The CDR3 DNA reads TGTGCCAGTGAGACCGGGACAGGGCATTCACCCCTCCACTTT. It translates to CASETGTGHSPLHF.

The chain joins TRBV18 to TRBJ1-1; D uncertain. CDR3 size: 15 residues. Germline assignment: CDR1 KGHSH and CDR2 LQKENI. V was cut by 3 bases and J by 0 bases, with 11 bases left in between. The DNA for the CDR3 is TGTGCCAGCTCACCTACGAGGACGGTGAACACTGAAGCTTTCTTT. Encoded protein: CASSPTRTVNTEAFF. Full variable domain (remainder filled in from reference TRBV18 and TRBJ1-1): NAGVMQNPRHLVRRRGQEARLRCSPMKGHSHVYWYRQLPEEGLKFMVYLQKENIIDESGMPKERFSAEFPKEGPSILRIQQVVRGDSAAYFCASSPTRTVNTEAFFGQGTRLTVV.

This clone has just a few counts. The rearrangement joins TRBV7-8 to TRBJ1-1; 10 bases align to TRBD1. This CDR3 is 15 amino acids long. Germline V gene sequence: CDR1 SGHVS, CDR2 FQNEAQ. Trimming cost V 5 bases and J 4 bases; bases outside gene matches: 7. The CDR3 here is CASSARTGGSTEAFF. Written as DNA, the CDR3 is TGTGCCAGCAGCGCCCGGACAGGGGGTAGCACTGAAGCTTTCTTT. Full variable domain (rest looked up from reference TRBV7-8 and TRBJ1-1): GAGVSQSPRYKVAKRGQDVALRCDPISGHVSLFWYQQALGQGPEFLTYFQNEAQLDKSGLPSDRFFAERPEGSVSTLKIQRTQQEDSAVYLCASSARTGGSTEAFFGQGTRLTVV.